This passage covers 7 T cell receptor beta chains from one sample sequenced in a study of beta chain features in type 1 diabetes. Of the isolated RNA, all was reverse transcribed, and so the sequenced material was expressed TCRB transcripts. Clones were sequenced by immunoSEQ multiplex PCR, and TCRdb holds only the in-frame ones, with some missing. Of around 99,000 clones detected, 30% to 40% appear once; the ten largest clones hold roughly 0.07%. Sequenced input: stem cell memory CD4+ T cells from blood. These receptors were taken from a woman between 18 and 30 years old in good health.

The J gene is TRBJ2-3, the V gene TRBV7-2, with 7 bases identical to TRBD2. J was trimmed by 7 bases and V by 3 bases; bases with no gene match: 10. The V gene's germline CDR1 is SGHTA and CDR2 FQGNSA. The CDR3 is 15 residues long. CDR3 region: CASSFGSGAGNTQYF. CDR3 bases: TGTGCCAGCAGCTTCGGGTCGGGAGCGGGAAATACGCAGTATTTT.

The rearrangement joins TRBV28 to TRBJ1-4, with D possibly being TRBD1 (6 bases). V was pared by 2 bases and J by 1 base, with 8 bases between. CDR1 is MDHEN, CDR2 SYDVKM, per germline. This CDR3 is built from 15 residues. The CDR3 region is CASSLPQGTNEKLFF. The CDR3, as DNA: TGTGCCAGCAGTTTACCACAGGGAACTAATGAAAAACTGTTTTTT.

This clone was found a few times. The V and J genes are TRBV5-4 and TRBJ2-4, with D possibly matching TRBD1 (7 bases). This CDR3 region has 16 residues. Germline V gene data show CDR1 as SGHNT and CDR2 as YYREEE (reference sequence). Trimming took 0 bases from V and 8 from J, leaving 18 bases between them. DNA of the CDR3: TGTGCCAGCAGCTTGGGCAGCGGAGGGGGCCGAGACATTCAGTACTTC. This gives the protein CASSLGSGGGRDIQYF.

The chain recombines TRBV7-8 with TRBJ2-7; 8 bases are a match to TRBD1. V was clipped by 3 bases and J by 4 bases; unmatched bases: 2. Germline assignment: CDR1 SGHVS and CDR2 FQNEAQ. The CDR3 is 13 residues long. CDR3 loop: CASSFGQGYEQYF. In DNA, the CDR3 is TGTGCCAGCAGCTTCGGACAGGGTTACGAGCAGTACTTC.

Concerning this clone itself: A junction boundary mismatches the germline segment, possibly from a read error. The J gene is TRBJ2-1, the V gene TRBV7-7; 11 bases agree with TRBD2. CDR1 and CDR2 from the germline V gene are SSHAT and FNYEAQ (reference sequence). The CDR3 totals 14 residues. The CDR3 nucleotides read TGTGCTAGCAGCTATAGCGGGAGGGGAAATGAGCAGTTCTTC. It encodes CASSYSGRGNEQFF.

The chain employs TRBV29-1 and TRBJ1-1; D possibly corresponds to TRBD1 (5 bases). Germline V gives CDR1 SQVTM, CDR2 ANQGSEA. V lost 6 bases and J lost 0, with 17 bases in between. This CDR3 region has 15 residues. This CDR3 is CSVLLHARVNTEAFF. The DNA of the CDR3 is TGCAGCGTCCTATTACACGCCAGGGTGAACACTGAAGCTTTCTTT.

The rearrangement uses TRBV5-1 and TRBJ1-5; 7 bases are a match to TRBD1. Trimming at V came to 4 bases and at J to 4 bases, leaving 8 bases not matched to a gene. Germline V CDR1 and CDR2: SGHRS, YFSETQ. The CDR3 contains 15 residues. For the CDR3, the DNA is TGCGCCAGCAGCATCGAGACAGGGATTAATCAGCCCCAGCATTTT. The encoded protein is CASSIETGINQPQHF.